A selection of T cell receptor beta chains follows, all from one sample in a study of CD8+ T cells in alopecia areata. Using immunoSEQ multiplex PCR, the repertoire was profiled, and TCRdb retains in-frame clones only, with some absent. The table has 90,000 to 130,000 clones, roughly 55% seen once. Sequenced: NKG2D-low CD8+ T cells sorted from blood. The receptor source for this set is a human donor with alopecia areata. Each CDR3 is given with its conserved first and last residue. The order of the fields is V gene, CDR3 length, J gene, D gene, clone size, CDR3 DNA, CDR3 protein. The D gene is left open where the match is weak. Part of the rows lack a size; the others show once, few, many or a class for expanded clones.

TRBV2	10	TRBJ1-2	-	few	TGTGCCAGTAACCGCCCCGTTTACACCTTC	CASNRPVYTF
TRBV9	14	TRBJ2-7	-	-	TGTGCCAGCAGCGGACGACAGGGTAGCGGCGAGCAGTACTTC	CASSGRQGSGEQYF
TRBV5-6	12	TRBJ2-7	-	-	TGTGCCAGCAGCTTGGCCAACTACGAGCAGTACTTC	CASSLANYEQYF
TRBV5-6	16	TRBJ1-3	-	-	TGTGCCAGCAGCTTGGCCTCGACAGAGCCACGAAACACCATATATTTT	CASSLASTEPRNTIYF
TRBV4-1	16	TRBJ2-1	TRBD2	-	TGCGCCAGCAGCCCACTAGCGGAAAGCTCCTACAATGAGCAGTTCTTC	CASSPLAESSYNEQFF
TRBV6-6	16	TRBJ2-3	TRBD1	-	TGTGCCAGCAGTTCCGGGACAGGGGGGAGAACAGATACGCAGTATTTT	CASSSGTGGRTDTQYF
TRBV6-5	14	TRBJ1-5	TRBD1	-	TGTGCCTCCAGGACAGGGGGAATTAATCAGCCCCAGCATTTT	CASRTGGINQPQHF
TRBV7-9	11	TRBJ2-7	-	-	TGTGCCAGCAGCGCCGCCTACGAGCAGTACTTC	CASSAAYEQYF
TRBV27	11	TRBJ2-7	-	-	TGTGCCAGCAGTTTAGGAGAGGAGCAGTACTTC	CASSLGEEQYF
TRBV29-1	13	TRBJ2-7	-	-	TGCAGCGTGCTGGGACACTACTCCTACGAGCAGTACTTC	CSVLGHYSYEQYF
TRBV7-9	17	TRBJ2-7	TRBD2	-	TGTGCCAGCAGCTCTCCAAAGGAACTAGCGGGAGCCTACGAGCAGTACTTC	CASSSPKELAGAYEQYF
TRBV25-1	16	TRBJ1-2	-	-	TGTGCCAGCAGTGAATACGGGGGGATGGCTAACTATGGCTACACCTTC	CASSEYGGMANYGYTF
TRBV10-2	12	TRBJ2-1	-	-	TGCGCCAGCAGTCCTTACGGGGGTGAGCAGTTCTTC	CASSPYGGEQFF
TRBV13	17	TRBJ1-2	TRBD1	-	TGTGCCAGCAGCTTAGGGACAGGGAGTCCCTTGAAGTCTGGCTACACCTTC	CASSLGTGSPLKSGYTF
TRBV19	15	TRBJ1-2	-	many	TGTGCCAGTATGCGGAGGTCGGAGTCTAACTATGGCTACACCTTC	CASMRRSESNYGYTF
TRBV4-1	14	TRBJ2-5	-	-	TGCGCCAGCAGCCAAGAAGGCCAGGGAGCGACCCAGTACTTC	CASSQEGQGATQYF
TRBV6-5	15	TRBJ2-7	-	few	TGTGCCAGCAGTTACTCGATCTCATTTTCCTACGAGCAGTACTTC	CASSYSISFSYEQYF
TRBV9	14	TRBJ2-7	-	-	TGTGCCAGCAGCGTATCGCTGGCCGCCTACGAGCAGTACTTC	CASSVSLAAYEQYF
TRBV7-8	15	TRBJ1-2	-	-	TGTGCCAGCAGCTTACGTCGGGGGCTTGACTATGGCTACACCTTC	CASSLRRGLDYGYTF
TRBV6-1	12	TRBJ1-5	-	-	TGTGCCAGCAGTGAATTGGGTCAGCCCCAGCATTTT	CASSELGQPQHF
TRBV7-9	10	TRBJ2-1	-	few	TGTGCCAGCAGCTTTGATGAGCAGTTCTTC	CASSFDEQFF
TRBV5-1	14	TRBJ2-5	-	-	TGCGCCAGCAGCTTGGGGCGACGACAAGAGACCCAGTACTTC	CASSLGRRQETQYF
TRBV4-1	15	TRBJ2-3	-	few	TGCGCCAGCAGCCGGGCCCCAACGGATACAGATACGCAGTATTTT	CASSRAPTDTDTQYF
TRBV9	13	TRBJ2-7	-	-	TGTGCCAGCAGCGCAACGGACCCTAACGAGCAGTACTTC	CASSATDPNEQYF
TRBV4-1	14	TRBJ2-7	TRBD2	-	TGCGCCAGCAGCCAGGCGGGAGGGCTCTACGAGCAGTACTTC	CASSQAGGLYEQYF
TRBV27	16	TRBJ1-4	-	-	TGTGCCAGCAGTCTACTCCAGGCGGGGTGGGGTGAAAAACTGTTTTTT	CASSLLQAGWGEKLFF
TRBV5-6	13	TRBJ2-7	-	few	TGTGCCAGCGCCCTTGGGGGGTCCTACGAGCAGTACTTC	CASALGGSYEQYF
TRBV13	12	TRBJ2-5	-	-	TGTGCCAGCAGCTTAGGGGTGGAGACCCAGTACTTC	CASSLGVETQYF
TRBV29-1	13	TRBJ2-7	-	few	TGCAGCGTTGTCGGGGGAGAGACCTACGAGCAGTACTTC	CSVVGGETYEQYF
TRBV29-1	14	TRBJ1-2	-	-	TGCAGCGTTGAAGAAGGGAACAGGGACTATGGCTACACCTTC	CSVEEGNRDYGYTF
TRBV19	15	TRBJ2-1	TRBD2	-	TGTGCCAGTAGTCCTAGCGGGAGCTCCTACAATGAGCAGTTCTTC	CASSPSGSSYNEQFF
TRBV4-1	16	TRBJ2-2	-	-	TGCGCCAGCAGCCAAGGCCGCCGATCAATAACCGGGGAGCTGTTTTTT	CASSQGRRSITGELFF
TRBV5-1	16	TRBJ2-1	TRBD2	once	TGCGCCAGCAGCTTGACTAGCGGGAGCTCCTACAATGAGCAGTTCTTC	CASSLTSGSSYNEQFF
TRBV7-9	12	TRBJ2-1	-	-	TGTGCCAGCAGCTCCTGGAGCGAACTTCCGTTCTTC	CASSSWSELPFF
TRBV4-1	14	TRBJ2-1	-	-	TGCGCCAGCAGCCAAGATTCCAGCTACAATGAGCAGTTCTTC	CASSQDSSYNEQFF
TRBV6-5	14	TRBJ2-5	TRBD1	-	TGTGCCAGCAGTCAACAGGGGCCCCAAGAGACCCAGTACTTC	CASSQQGPQETQYF
TRBV21-1	16	TRBJ1-2	-	-	TGTGCCAGCACCCTCAATTCCGGGACAGGGATTTTTGGCTACACCTTC	CASTLNSGTGIFGYTF
TRBV11-2	17	TRBJ2-4	TRBD1	few	TGTGCCAGCAGCTTAGAACCCGACAGGGGAACCAAAAACATTCAGTACTTC	CASSLEPDRGTKNIQYF
TRBV14	12	TRBJ2-2	-	-	TGTGCCAGCAGCCACCTTCCGGGGGAGCTGTTTTTT	CASSHLPGELFF
TRBV9	14	TRBJ1-1	-	-	TGTGCCAGCAGCGTAGTTTCAGCCGTTTCTGAAGCTTTCTTT	CASSVVSAVSEAFF
TRBV7-9	14	TRBJ1-5	-	-	TGTGCCAGCAGCTTAGCTGGGGGCAATCAGCCCCAGCATTTT	CASSLAGGNQPQHF
TRBV15	16	TRBJ2-7	-	-	TGTGCCACCAGCAAAATGGCGGGAGACAGGTACTACGAGCAGTACTTC	CATSKMAGDRYYEQYF
TRBV2	12	TRBJ2-3	-	-	TGTGCCAGCACCCCTCGGGCGGATACGCAGTATTTT	CASTPRADTQYF
TRBV27	14	TRBJ2-1	-	few	TGTGCCAGCAGTTTGACGAGCTCCTACAATGAGCAGTTCTTC	CASSLTSSYNEQFF
TRBV29-1	13	TRBJ2-3	-	-	TGCAGCGTTTCGGGCGAACGCACAGATACGCAGTATTTT	CSVSGERTDTQYF
TRBV28	11	TRBJ2-7	-	-	TGTGCCAGCAGTTTAGGGGCAGAGCAGTACTTC	CASSLGAEQYF